This T cell receptor beta chain was identified in a study of blood T cell repertoires in COVID-19. Study overall: PBMCs, B-cell-depleted T cells, or T cells provided the cDNA or gDNA that made up the material.

This CDR3 contains 15 residues. The ends were cut back, 1 base at V and 3 bases at J, with 10 bases in the middle. Per the germline V gene, CDR1 is LGHDT and CDR2 is YNNKEL (reference sequence). As processed by the authors: Reference gene primer amplification in the assay estimated nucleated cell counts. TCRdb keeps only in-frame clones here, not all; method: immunoSEQ multiplex PCR. V and J calls and clone size are those listed in that table; D and trimming were worked out from the DNA. The data contain 95,000 to 150,000 clones, 80% to 85% of them singletons. Recruits, aged roughly 18 to 95 years, lived in 24 US areas.

The TCR sequence derives from a woman in her 30s who had recovered from COVID-19. V usage is TRBV3-1 (or the pseudogene TRBV3-2) and J usage is TRBJ1-5, with a tentative D call TRBD1 (6 bases). The sequenced sample was PBMCs or T cells enriched from blood (not recorded which). The CDR3 sequence: CASSQAGAINQPQHF. DNA for the CDR3: TGTGCCAGCAGCCAAGCAGGGGCAATCAATCAGCCCCAGCATTTT.